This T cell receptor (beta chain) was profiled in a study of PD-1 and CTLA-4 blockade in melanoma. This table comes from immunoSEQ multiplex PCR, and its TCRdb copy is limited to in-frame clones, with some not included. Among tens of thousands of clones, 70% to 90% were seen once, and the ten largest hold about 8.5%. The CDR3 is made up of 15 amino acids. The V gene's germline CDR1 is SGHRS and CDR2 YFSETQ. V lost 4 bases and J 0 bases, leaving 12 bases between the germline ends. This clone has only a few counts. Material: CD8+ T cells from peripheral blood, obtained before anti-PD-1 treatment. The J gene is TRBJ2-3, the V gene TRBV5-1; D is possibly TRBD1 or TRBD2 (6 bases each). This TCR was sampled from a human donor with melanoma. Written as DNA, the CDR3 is TGCGCCAGCAGCAGTTGGGGGGCTAGCACAGATACGCAGTATTTT. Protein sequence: CASSSWGASTDTQYF.